The clone carrying this T cell receptor (beta chain) appeared many times. Its target is not known. Per germline, CDR1 MGHRA and CDR2 YSYEKL. The CDR3 loop spans 16 amino acids. V gave up 3 bases and J gave up 1 base; unmatched junction bases: 1. This record belongs to a study of neurological immune-mediated disorders. With 10-nucleotide random UMIs, 5'RACE was used to make the cDNA. TCRdb processed the 5' RACE reads anew with MiXCR; each CDR3 protein has one entry. The table shows about 71,000 distinct CDR3 sequences, with 4.5% to 5.5% occurring only once. Points from the study as a whole: Phylogenetic grouping placed 18 of 34 multiple sclerosis patients' repertoires in one related-CDR3 cluster, a possible signature. Expanded clones shared no identical CDR3 amino acid sequences across subjects, which suggested private TCR-beta repertoires in all groups.

This TCR came from a man in his thirties or forties with multiple sclerosis. V usage is TRBV4-1 and J usage is TRBJ2-3, with 13 bases aligning to TRBD2. The specimen was PBMCs. CDR3 sequence reads: CASSQTSGGRTDTQYF. The CDR3 DNA follows: TGCGCCAGCAGCCAGACTAGCGGGGGGCGCACAGATACGCAGTATTTT.